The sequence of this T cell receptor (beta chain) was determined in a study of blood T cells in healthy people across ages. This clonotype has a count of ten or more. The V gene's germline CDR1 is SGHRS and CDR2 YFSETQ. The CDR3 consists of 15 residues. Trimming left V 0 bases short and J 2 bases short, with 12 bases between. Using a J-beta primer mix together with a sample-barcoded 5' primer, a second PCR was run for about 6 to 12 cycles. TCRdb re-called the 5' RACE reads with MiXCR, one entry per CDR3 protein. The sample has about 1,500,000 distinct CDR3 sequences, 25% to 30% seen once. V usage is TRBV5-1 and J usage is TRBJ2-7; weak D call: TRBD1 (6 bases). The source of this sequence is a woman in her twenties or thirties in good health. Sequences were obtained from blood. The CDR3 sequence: CASSLDGDTAYEQYF. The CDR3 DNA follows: TGCGCCAGCAGCTTGGATGGGGACACCGCCTACGAGCAGTACTTC.